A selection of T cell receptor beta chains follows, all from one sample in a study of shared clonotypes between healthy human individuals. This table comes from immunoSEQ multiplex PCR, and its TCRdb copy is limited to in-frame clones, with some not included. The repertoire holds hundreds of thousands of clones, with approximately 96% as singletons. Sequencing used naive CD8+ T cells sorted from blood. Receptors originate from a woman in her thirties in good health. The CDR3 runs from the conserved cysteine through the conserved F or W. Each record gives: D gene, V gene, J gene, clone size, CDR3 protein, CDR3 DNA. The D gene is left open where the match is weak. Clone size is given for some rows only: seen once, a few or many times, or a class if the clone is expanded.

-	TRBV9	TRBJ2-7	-	CASSPGSGEQYF	TGTGCCAGCAGCCCAGGGTCGGGAGAGCAGTACTTC
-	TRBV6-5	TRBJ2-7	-	CASSSSHEQYF	TGTGCCAGCAGTAGTAGCCACGAGCAGTACTTC
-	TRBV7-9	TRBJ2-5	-	CASSAGLNDQETQYF	TGTGCCAGCAGCGCTGGACTCAATGACCAAGAGACCCAGTACTTC
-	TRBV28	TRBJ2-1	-	CASNTPRLVGSGNEQFF	TGTGCCAGCAATACCCCCCGCTTGGTGGGATCGGGCAATGAGCAGTTCTTC
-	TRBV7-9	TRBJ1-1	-	CATRGGLNTEAFF	TGTGCCACACGAGGGGGGTTGAACACTGAAGCTTTCTTT
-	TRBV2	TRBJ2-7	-	CASSALGRFYEQYF	TGTGCCAGCAGTGCCCTGGGACGGTTCTACGAGCAGTACTTC
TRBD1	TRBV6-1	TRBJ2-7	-	CASSETGTEEPYEQYF	TGTGCCAGCAGTGAAACCGGGACAGAGGAACCCTACGAGCAGTACTTC
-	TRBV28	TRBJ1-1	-	CASSSPETTEAFF	TGTGCCAGCAGTTCCCCGGAGACCACTGAAGCTTTCTTT
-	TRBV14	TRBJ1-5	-	CASSLGFEPQHF	TGTGCCAGCAGCCTGGGGTTTGAGCCCCAGCATTTT
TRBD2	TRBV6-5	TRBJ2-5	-	CASRTSGGRGETQYF	TGTGCCAGCAGAACAAGCGGGGGGAGGGGAGAGACCCAGTACTTC
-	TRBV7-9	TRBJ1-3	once	CASSLAVSGNTIYF	TGTGCCAGCAGCTTAGCAGTATCTGGAAACACCATATATTTT
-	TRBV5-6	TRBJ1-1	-	CASSVAGVNTEAFF	TGTGCCAGCAGCGTCGCCGGGGTGAACACTGAAGCTTTCTTT
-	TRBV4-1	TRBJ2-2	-	CASSHGPSNTGELFF	TGCGCCAGCAGCCACGGACCATCGAACACCGGGGAGCTGTTTTTT
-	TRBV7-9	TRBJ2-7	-	CASSLQGNYEQYF	TGTGCCAGCAGCTTACAGGGAAACTACGAGCAGTACTTC
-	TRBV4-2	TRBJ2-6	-	CASSQGTPSGANVLTF	TGTGCCAGCAGCCAAGGGACACCCTCTGGGGCCAACGTCCTGACTTTC
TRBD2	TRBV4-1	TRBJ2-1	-	CASSQGLAAPYNEQFF	TGCGCCAGCAGCCAGGGGCTAGCGGCACCCTACAATGAGCAGTTCTTC
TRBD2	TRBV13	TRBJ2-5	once	CASQPLAGMETQYF	TGTGCCAGCCAACCCCTAGCGGGAATGGAGACCCAGTACTTC
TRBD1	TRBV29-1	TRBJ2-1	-	CSATDRIHNEQFF	TGCAGCGCGACGGACAGGATTCACAATGAGCAGTTCTTC
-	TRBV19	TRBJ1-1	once	CASHTSPREGPMNTEAFF	TGTGCCAGCCACACGAGCCCAAGGGAGGGTCCTATGAACACTGAAGCTTTCTTT
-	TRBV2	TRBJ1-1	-	CASSDGEGYTEAFF	TGTGCCAGCAGTGATGGGGAGGGATACACTGAAGCTTTCTTT
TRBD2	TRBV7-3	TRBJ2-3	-	CASSLDGRAGDTQYF	TGTGCCAGCAGCTTAGACGGGAGGGCCGGAGATACGCAGTATTTT
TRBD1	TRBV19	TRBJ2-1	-	CASSIATGAVEQFF	TGTGCCAGTAGTATCGCCACAGGGGCGGTTGAGCAGTTCTTC
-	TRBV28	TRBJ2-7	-	CASIPTWGLREQYF	TGTGCCAGCATCCCAACGTGGGGATTACGCGAGCAGTACTTC
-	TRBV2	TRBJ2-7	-	CASSESLALSYEQYF	TGTGCCAGCAGTGAAAGCCTAGCGCTCTCCTACGAGCAGTACTTC
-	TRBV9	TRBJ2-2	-	CASSVVVSGELFF	TGTGCCAGCAGCGTAGTGGTATCCGGGGAGCTGTTTTTT
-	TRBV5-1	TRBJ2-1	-	CASSLQSGFHEQFF	TGCGCCAGCAGCTTACAATCAGGGTTCCATGAGCAGTTCTTC
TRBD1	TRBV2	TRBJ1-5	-	CASSEGVTGFQPQHF	TGTGCCAGCAGTGAAGGAGTGACAGGGTTTCAGCCCCAGCATTTT
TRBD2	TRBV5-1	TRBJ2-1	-	CASSLRTSGSRFHEQFF	TGCGCCAGCAGCTTGCGTACTAGCGGGAGTAGGTTCCATGAGCAGTTCTTC
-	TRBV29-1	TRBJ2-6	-	CSVPSPTRGSGANVLTF	TGCAGCGTCCCCTCACCAACCAGGGGCTCTGGGGCCAACGTCCTGACTTTC
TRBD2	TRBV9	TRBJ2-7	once	CASSVGLAGGGTYEQYF	TGTGCCAGCAGCGTAGGGCTAGCGGGAGGGGGGACCTACGAGCAGTACTTC
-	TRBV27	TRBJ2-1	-	CASSSPPGGEQFF	TGTGCCAGCAGTTCCCCCCCGGGGGGCGAGCAGTTCTTC
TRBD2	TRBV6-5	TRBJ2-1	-	CASSQASGSYNEQFF	TGTGCCAGCAGCCAAGCTAGCGGGAGCTACAATGAGCAGTTCTTC
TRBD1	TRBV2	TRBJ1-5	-	CASSEYRGTGKNQPQHF	TGTGCCAGCAGTGAATATCGGGGGACAGGAAAAAATCAGCCCCAGCATTTT
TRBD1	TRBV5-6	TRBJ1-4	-	CASSSPGVGTVSNEKLFF	TGTGCCAGCAGCTCACCAGGCGTAGGGACAGTTAGTAATGAAAAACTGTTTTTT
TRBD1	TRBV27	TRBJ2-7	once	CASSFGTGGSYEQYF	TGTGCCAGCAGTTTTGGGACAGGGGGCTCCTACGAGCAGTACTTC
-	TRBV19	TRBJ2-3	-	CASRGDFRGEGTTQYF	TGTGCCAGTAGAGGGGACTTTCGAGGTGAGGGGACTACGCAGTATTTT
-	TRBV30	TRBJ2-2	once	CAWSALRGELFF	TGTGCCTGGAGCGCTTTGCGGGGGGAGCTGTTTTTT
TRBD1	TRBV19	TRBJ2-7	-	CASSVGSGTGGSEQYF	TGTGCCAGTAGTGTCGGATCCGGGACAGGGGGCAGCGAGCAGTACTTC
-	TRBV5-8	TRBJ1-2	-	CASSFVRTAINYGYTF	TGTGCCAGCAGCTTCGTAAGGACAGCGATTAACTATGGCTACACCTTC
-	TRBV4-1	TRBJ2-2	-	CASSQRRGQDTGELFF	TGCGCCAGCAGCCAGAGGCGGGGGCAGGACACCGGGGAGCTGTTTTTT
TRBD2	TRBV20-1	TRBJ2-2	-	CSVRGAGELFF	TGCAGTGTTCGGGGGGCCGGGGAGCTGTTTTTT
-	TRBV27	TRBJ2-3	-	CASLFAGTDTQYF	TGTGCCAGCTTATTCGCCGGGACAGATACGCAGTATTTT
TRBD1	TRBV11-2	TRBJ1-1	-	CASRQLTGSNTEAFF	TGTGCCAGCAGACAACTGACAGGGTCGAACACTGAAGCTTTCTTT
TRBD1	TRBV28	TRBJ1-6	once	CASSPETGEEYNSPLHF	TGTGCCAGCAGTCCGGAGACAGGGGAGGAATATAATTCACCCCTCCACTTT
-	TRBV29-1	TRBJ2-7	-	CSVEGGNEQYF	TGCAGCGTGGAAGGCGGAAACGAGCAGTACTTC
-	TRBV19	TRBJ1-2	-	CASSIPNTNYGYTF	TGTGCCAGTAGTATCCCCAACACGAACTATGGCTACACCTTC
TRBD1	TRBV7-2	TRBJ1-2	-	CASSPPGQGYYGYTF	TGTGCCAGCAGCCCACCGGGACAGGGGTACTATGGCTACACCTTC
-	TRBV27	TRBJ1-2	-	CASSLSVGYPFYGYTF	TGTGCCAGCAGTTTATCGGTGGGCTACCCATTCTATGGCTACACCTTC
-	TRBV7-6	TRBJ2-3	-	CASSQLAGVRDTQYF	TGTGCCAGCAGCCAACTGGCAGGGGTTCGAGATACGCAGTATTTT
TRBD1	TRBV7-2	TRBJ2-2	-	CASSSTGVNTGELFF	TGTGCCAGCAGTTCTACAGGGGTGAACACCGGGGAGCTGTTTTTT
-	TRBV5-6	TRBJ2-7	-	CASSTGPAVGPYEQYF	TGTGCCAGCAGCACCGGACCCGCCGTGGGGCCTTACGAGCAGTACTTC
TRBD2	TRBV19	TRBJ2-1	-	CASSHRREGIHYNEQFF	TGTGCCAGTAGTCATCGGCGGGAGGGGATACATTACAATGAGCAGTTCTTC
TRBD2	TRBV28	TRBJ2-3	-	CASSLAPGLAGIFTDTQYF	TGTGCCAGCAGTTTGGCCCCGGGACTAGCGGGGATCTTCACAGATACGCAGTATTTT
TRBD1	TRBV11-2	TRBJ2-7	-	CASAGTGFVWSYEQYF	TGTGCCAGCGCCGGGACAGGGTTCGTTTGGTCCTACGAGCAGTACTTC
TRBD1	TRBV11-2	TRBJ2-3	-	CASSLGTGGLDTQYF	TGTGCCAGCAGCTTAGGGACAGGGGGTTTGGATACGCAGTATTTT
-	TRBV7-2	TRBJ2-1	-	CASSPGGYGYNEQFF	TGTGCCAGCAGCCCAGGGGGGTATGGGTACAATGAGCAGTTCTTC
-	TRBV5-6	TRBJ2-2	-	CASSLAGPGELFF	TGTGCCAGCAGCTTGGCTGGGCCCGGGGAGCTGTTTTTT